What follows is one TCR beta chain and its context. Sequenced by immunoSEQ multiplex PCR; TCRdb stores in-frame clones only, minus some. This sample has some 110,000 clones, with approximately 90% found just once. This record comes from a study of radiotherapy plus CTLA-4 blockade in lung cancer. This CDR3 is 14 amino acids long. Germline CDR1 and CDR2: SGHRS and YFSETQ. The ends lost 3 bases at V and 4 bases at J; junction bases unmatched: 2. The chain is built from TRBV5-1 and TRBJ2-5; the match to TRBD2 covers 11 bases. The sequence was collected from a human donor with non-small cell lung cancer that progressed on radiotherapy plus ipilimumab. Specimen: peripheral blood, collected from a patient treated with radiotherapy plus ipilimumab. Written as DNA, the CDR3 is TGCGCCAGCAGCTCCGGGACTAGCGGAGAGACCCAGTACTTC. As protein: CASSSGTSGETQYF.